The 18 T cell receptor beta chains below all came from one sample that was sequenced in a study of neurological immune-mediated disorders. TCRdb re-called the 5' RACE reads through MiXCR, storing one row per CDR3 protein. In the table there are 77,000 or so distinct CDR3 sequences, under 10% of which are singletons. The material sequenced was PBMCs. The receptors were sampled from a man aged 50-60 years in good health.

This clonotype was observed at least ten times. The genes are TRBV6-5 and TRBJ2-3, with D unresolved. Deletions cut 8 bases from V and 2 bases from J, with 17 bases between. From germline, CDR1 is MNHEY and CDR2 SVGAGI. The CDR3 covers 15 residues. The CDR3 region has the DNA TGTGCCAGCGGTCCGGGCCAGTCTTACACAGATACGCAGTATTTT. This sequence encodes CASGPGQSYTDTQYF.

The genes are TRBV30 and TRBJ2-1; D perhaps matches TRBD2 (5 bases). Per the germline V gene, CDR1 is GTSNPN and CDR2 is SVGIG (reference sequence). The CDR3 runs to 18 residues. With 4 bases removed from V and 7 bases from J, the gap between germline ends came to 29 bases. The CDR3 protein is CAWTAAVARVLSGNEQFF. CDR3 nucleotide sequence: TGTGCCTGGACCGCAGCAGTAGCGCGGGTATTATCTGGGAATGAGCAGTTCTTC.

This clonotype was seen at least ten times. The chain employs TRBV7-2 and TRBJ1-6; 7 nucleotides line up with TRBD1. V lost 4 bases to trimming and J lost 7 bases; unmatched junction nucleotides: 13. CDR3 length: 17 residues. CDR1 and CDR2 from the germline V gene are SGHTA and FQGNSA. The CDR3 nucleotides are TGTGCCAGCAGCTCGACCAACCCGGGACAGATAAATTCACCCCTCCACTTT. Its translation is CASSSTNPGQINSPLHF.

This clonotype was observed many times. J is TRBJ2-3 and V is TRBV20-1; D ambiguous. The CDR3 loop spans 14 amino acids. V was shortened by 6 bases and J by 2 bases, with 15 bases between the two germline ends. Germline assignment: CDR1 DFQATT and CDR2 SNEGSKA (reference sequence). The CDR3 protein is CSATRPESTDTQYF. The DNA for the CDR3 is TGCAGTGCCACACGTCCGGAGTCCACAGATACGCAGTATTTT.

This clonotype was counted ten times or more. This chain uses TRBV20-1 with TRBJ1-6; maybe TRBD1 (5 bases). V lost 3 bases to trimming and J lost 7 bases, with 7 bases between them. The CDR3 spans 12 residues. CDR1 and CDR2 from the germline V gene are DFQATT and SNEGSKA (reference sequence). The CDR3 DNA reads as TGCAGTGCTAGGAGACAGAATTCACCCCTCCACTTT. This encodes CSARRQNSPLHF.

This clonotype appeared many times. This chain uses TRBV10-3 with TRBJ2-3, with 9 bases fitting TRBD2. This CDR3 is 17 amino acids long. Germline V gives CDR1 ENHRY, CDR2 SYGVKD. V lost 2 bases, J lost 4 bases, and 10 bases stayed unmatched. CDR3 in amino acids: CAISERASSGGPDTQYF. The CDR3 DNA reads TGTGCCATCAGTGAGCGGGCCTCAAGCGGGGGGCCAGATACGCAGTATTTT.

This clonotype was observed many times. V usage is TRBV3-1 and J usage is TRBJ2-2, with D perhaps matching TRBD1 (6 bases). V lost 6 bases and J lost 4, with 15 bases in between. Per germline, CDR1 LGHDT and CDR2 YNNKEL (reference sequence). This CDR3 is built from 15 residues. CDR3 sequence: CASSATGRVTGELFF. The DNA of the CDR3 is TGTGCCAGCAGTGCCACAGGGAGAGTCACCGGGGAGCTGTTTTTT.

With regard to this clonotype: An end of the junction differs from the germline gene, which may be a read error. The chain is built from TRBV6-1 and TRBJ1-1; 7 bases match TRBD1. The CDR3 covers 13 residues. The germline CDR1 and CDR2 sequences are MNHNS and SASEGT. CDR3 residues: CRAGGGMDTEAFF. The CDR3 DNA follows: TGCCGCGCAGGGGGGGGTATGGACACTGAAGCTTTCTTT.

This clonotype has more than one count but fewer than ten. The chain recombines TRBV6-2 or TRBV6-3 with TRBJ1-1; 8 nucleotides match TRBD1. Germline-derived CDR1 and CDR2 are MNHEY and SVGEGT. CDR3 length equals 14 residues. With 6 bases clipped from V and 4 bases from J, the junction kept 7 bases outside the gene matches. CDR3 DNA: TGTGCCAGCAGGAAACAGGGGGAGGTCACTGAAGCTTTCTTT. Translation gives CASRKQGEVTEAFF.

This rearrangement joins TRBV7-2 to TRBJ2-1, with 8 positions matching TRBD2. The V gene end was trimmed by 1 base and the J gene end by 1 base; junction bases not matched to a gene: 9. Germline V gene sequence: CDR1 SGHTA, CDR2 FQGNSA. This CDR3 has 18 residues. The CDR3 sequence is CASSLGFSGNESYNEQFF. The CDR3 region has the DNA TGTGCCAGCAGCTTAGGGTTTAGCGGGAATGAGTCCTACAATGAGCAGTTCTTC.

This clonotype was observed many times. The chain combines TRBV10-3 with TRBJ2-7; D may be TRBD1 (5 bases). Germline loops: CDR1 ENHRY, CDR2 SYGVKD. V lost 4 bases to trimming and J lost 5 bases, with 12 bases between them. This CDR3 is 13 amino acids long. CDR3 loop: CAISGGQGDEQYF. As DNA, the CDR3 is TGTGCCATCAGTGGTGGCCAGGGCGACGAGCAGTACTTC.

This clonotype showed up many times. The chain couples TRBV10-3 to TRBJ2-3; D gene unclear. The length of the CDR3 is 14 residues. Deletions cut 3 bases from V and 0 bases from J, with 7 bases between. From germline, CDR1 is ENHRY and CDR2 SYGVKD. CDR3: CAISDGPSTDTQYF. The CDR3 coding sequence is TGTGCCATCAGTGACGGACCTAGCACAGATACGCAGTATTTT.

This clonotype was recorded many times. V usage is TRBV20-1 and J usage is TRBJ2-5; possibly TRBD2 for D (6 bases). V lost 4 bases to trimming and J lost 7 bases, with 16 bases between them. The CDR3 loop spans 13 amino acids. Germline CDR1 DFQATT, CDR2 SNEGSKA (reference sequence). DNA of the CDR3: TGCAGTGCTAAATCCGGGAGTATCGGGACCCAGTACTTC. It yields the protein CSAKSGSIGTQYF.

This clonotype was seen many times. The chain uses TRBV15 and TRBJ1-1, with D uncertain. Germline CDR1 is LNHNV and CDR2 is YYDKDF (reference sequence). This CDR3 contains 13 residues. V lost 3 bases and J 11 bases, leaving 16 bases between the germline ends. The CDR3 DNA follows: TGTGCCACCAGCAGTGCGAACTACAATTGGGCTTTCTTT. Protein product: CATSSANYNWAFF.

In this sample, this clonotype turned up many times. The V call is TRBV20-1, the J call TRBJ2-1; 11 bases fit TRBD2. CDR1 and CDR2 from the germline V gene are DFQATT and SNEGSKA (reference sequence). The CDR3 covers 15 residues. V lost 5 bases, J lost 7 bases, and 10 bases stayed unmatched. CDR3: CSAPPTLAGGNEQFF. The CDR3 nucleotides read TGCAGTGCTCCCCCCACTCTAGCGGGAGGAAATGAGCAGTTCTTC.

There are many counts of this clonotype. The J gene is TRBJ2-7, the V gene TRBV5-1; D assignment may be TRBD1 or TRBD2 (5 bases each). CDR3 length equals 13 residues. Germline loops: CDR1 SGHRS, CDR2 YFSETQ. Trimming took 4 bases from V and 7 from J, leaving 15 bases between them. Written as DNA, the CDR3 is TGCGCCAGCAGCCAGGGTCCTTCGGGAGAGCAGTACTTC. As protein: CASSQGPSGEQYF.

This clonotype was picked up many times. This rearrangement joins TRBV6-2 or TRBV6-3 to TRBJ2-1, with TRBD1 matching 8 bases. The CDR3 spans 16 residues. Germline V gene data show CDR1 as MNHEY and CDR2 as SVGEGT. Losses at the gene ends were 6 bases for V and 1 base for J; bases not matched to a gene: 8. The DNA for the CDR3 is TGTGCCAGCAGGGTATCAGGGGGCGCGTCCTACAATGAGCAGTTCTTC. Protein sequence: CASRVSGGASYNEQFF.

This clonotype occurred many times. CDR3 loop: CSVMTGGFEGETQYF. The CDR3 DNA reads TGCAGCGTTATGACAGGGGGCTTTGAGGGAGAGACCCAGTACTTC. This sequence joins TRBV29-1 and TRBJ2-5, with 10 bases that match TRBD1. V was pared by 5 bases and J by 4 bases, with 10 bases of the junction left unmatched. Per the germline V gene, CDR1 is SQVTM and CDR2 is ANQGSEA. This CDR3 has 15 residues.